This T cell receptor beta chain stems from a study of T cells and Merkel cell carcinoma outcomes. In its sample, this clone was seen a few times. Measured with immunoSEQ multiplex PCR; TCRdb has only the in-frame clones, and not every one. The profile shows about 19,000 clones, roughly 87% of them singletons. Germline loops: CDR1 SNHLY, CDR2 FYNNEI. The CDR3 totals 14 residues. With 8 bases removed from V and 3 bases from J, the gap between germline ends came to 13 bases. This sequence originates from a human donor with Merkel cell carcinoma. This sequence joins TRBV2 and TRBJ2-2, with D maybe TRBD2 (6 bases). The specimen was tumor tissue from Merkel cell carcinoma. The CDR3 reads CASLRDSHTGELFF. The CDR3 DNA is TGTGCCAGCCTCCGGGACTCCCACACCGGGGAGCTGTTTTTT. Full variable domain (rest looked up from reference TRBV2 and TRBJ2-2): EPEVTQTPSHQVTQMGQEVILRCVPISNHLYFYWYRQILGQKVEFLVSFYNNEISEKSEIFDDQFSVERPDGSNFTLKIRSTKLEDSAMYFCASLRDSHTGELFFGEGSRLTVL.